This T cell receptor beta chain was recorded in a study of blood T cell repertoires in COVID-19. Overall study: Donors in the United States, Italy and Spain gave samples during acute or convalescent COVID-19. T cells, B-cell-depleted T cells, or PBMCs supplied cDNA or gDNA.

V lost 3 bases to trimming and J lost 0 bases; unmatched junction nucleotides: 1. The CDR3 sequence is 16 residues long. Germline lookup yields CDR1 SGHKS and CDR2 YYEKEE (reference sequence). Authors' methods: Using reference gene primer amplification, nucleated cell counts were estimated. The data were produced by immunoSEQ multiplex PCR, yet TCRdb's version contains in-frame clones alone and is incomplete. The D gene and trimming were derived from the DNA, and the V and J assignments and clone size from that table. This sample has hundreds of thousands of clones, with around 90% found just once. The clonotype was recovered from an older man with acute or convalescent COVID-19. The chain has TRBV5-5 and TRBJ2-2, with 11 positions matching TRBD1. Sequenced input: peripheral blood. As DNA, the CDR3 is TGTGCCAGCAGCTGGGGACAGGGGGCGAACACCGGGGAGCTGTTTTTT. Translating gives CASSWGQGANTGELFF.